Each of the 27 T cell receptor beta chains below was sequenced from the same sample in a study of CD4+ T cells in melanoma. Sequencing was performed with immunoSEQ multiplex PCR; in TCRdb, only in-frame clones are kept and a portion is missing. The sample yields around 20,000 clones, 80% to 90% seen once. The specimen was cells from a culture (not recorded whether cultured in vitro). The receptor set was obtained from a human donor with melanoma.

By its share, this clone is medium-sized. The same CDR3 also results from other DNA sequences found in this sample. V and J are TRBV5-8 and TRBJ1-2; TRBD1 is a possible D gene (5 bases). Germline V gives CDR1 SGHTS, CDR2 YDEGEE. V dropped 5 bases and J dropped 3 bases, with 14 bases sitting between them. This CDR3 is 14 amino acids long. The CDR3 bases are TGTGCCAGCAGTTTGACCGGGACGGACTATGGCTACACCTTC. Translation: CASSLTGTDYGYTF.

The chain employs TRBV23-1 and TRBJ2-7; no clear D gene. TRBV23-1 is designated an ORF whose function remains uncertain. Trimming cost V 7 bases and J 4 bases, with 20 bases left between them. The CDR3 loop spans 15 amino acids. In DNA form, the CDR3 reads TGCGCCAGCACCCCGCGTTGTGTGTTTCGTTACGAGCAGTACTTC. It specifies CASTPRCVFRYEQYF.

The J gene is TRBJ1-6, the V gene TRBV19; 8 bases are shared with TRBD1. Germline CDR1 and CDR2: LNHDA and SQIVND (reference sequence). The J segment lost 8 bases and the V segment lost 4 bases, leaving 4 bases of the junction unmatched. The CDR3 totals 14 residues. The CDR3: CASSTQGVHSPLHF. The CDR3 DNA sequence: TGTGCCAGTAGTACACAGGGGGTCCATTCACCCCTCCACTTT. Variable domain in full (rest from reference TRBV19 and TRBJ1-6): DGGITQSPKYLFRKEGQNVTLSCEQNLNHDAMYWYRQDPGQGLRLIYYSQIVNDFQKGDIAEGYSVSREKKESFPLTVTSAQKNPTAFYLCASSTQGVHSPLHFGNGTRLTVT.

This clone was recorded a few times. The chain employs TRBV4-2 and TRBJ2-1; 13 nucleotides agree with TRBD2. This CDR3 spans 16 amino acids. After removal of 4 bases from V and 8 bases from J, the junction contained 8 bases not matched to a gene. CDR1 and CDR2 (germline): LGHNA, YNFKEQ. CDR3 sequence: CASSPPGLAGWDEQFF. CDR3 bases: TGTGCCAGCAGCCCCCCGGGACTAGCGGGGTGGGATGAGCAGTTCTTC.

The chain recombines TRBV18 with TRBJ2-1, with 10 bases identical to TRBD1. J lost 5 bases, V lost 6 bases, and 4 bases had no gene match. The CDR3 contains 14 residues. Looked up from germline, CDR1 is KGHSH and CDR2 is LQKENI. This chain's CDR3 is CASSRQGANNEQFF. The CDR3 coding sequence is TGTGCCAGCTCTCGACAGGGGGCAAACAATGAGCAGTTCTTC.

The rearrangement links TRBV19 to TRBJ1-2; 10 bases match TRBD1. V lost 7 bases, J lost 2 bases, and 7 bases stayed unmatched. CDR1 and CDR2 from the germline V gene are LNHDA and SQIVND (reference sequence). This CDR3 contains 15 residues. The CDR3: CASKRDRGENYGYTF. In nucleotides, the CDR3 is TGTGCCAGTAAAAGGGACAGGGGAGAAAACTATGGCTACACCTTC.

The chain has TRBV5-5 and TRBJ1-6; TRBD1 matches 7 bases. Germline CDR1 SGHKS, CDR2 YYEKEE (reference sequence). V was clipped by 3 bases and J by 8 bases; unmatched bases: 11. This CDR3 has 16 amino acids. The CDR3 here is CASSSTGSGAHSPLHF. Here the CDR3 DNA reads TGTGCCAGCAGCTCGACAGGGTCTGGGGCTCATTCACCCCTCCACTTT.

V gene TRBV6-5 combines with J gene TRBJ2-1; no firm D call. From germline, CDR1 is MNHEY and CDR2 SVGAGI. There are 14 residues in the CDR3. The V end was cut by 5 bases, the J end by 4 bases, with 12 bases between. The CDR3 region has the DNA TGTGCCAGCAGTCTAAAATACATTTACAATGAGCAGTTCTTC. As protein: CASSLKYIYNEQFF.

Only one count was recorded for this clone. This rearrangement joins TRBV7-8 to TRBJ1-5; no reliable D call. The germline gives CDR1 SGHVS, CDR2 FQNEAQ. V lost 0 bases and J 3 bases, leaving 9 bases between the germline ends. The CDR3 totals 15 residues. The CDR3 loop reads CASSLASTNNQPQHF. DNA of the CDR3: TGTGCCAGCAGCTTAGCGAGTACAAACAATCAGCCCCAGCATTTT.

This clone has more than one count but fewer than ten. This chain links TRBV18 with TRBJ2-7; D may be TRBD1 (7 bases). Germline CDR1 reads KGHSH; CDR2 reads LQKENI. This CDR3 has 14 amino acids. V was trimmed by 8 bases and J by 7 bases, leaving 21 bases between them. CDR3 sequence reads: CASQGGDILREQYF. The CDR3 DNA follows: TGTGCCAGCCAGGGGGGAGACATCTTGCGGGAGCAGTACTTC.

The V gene is TRBV27, the J gene TRBJ1-5; a possible D gene is TRBD1 (6 bases). The CDR3 has 18 amino acids. Trimming took off 6 bases at V and 1 base at J, with 22 bases between the two ends. Germline V gene lookup returns CDR1 MNHEY and CDR2 SMNVEV (reference sequence). The CDR3 reads CASSQTPAGRGSNQPQHF. The DNA of the CDR3 is TGTGCCAGCAGCCAAACCCCGGCAGGTAGGGGGAGCAATCAGCCCCAGCATTTT.

V is TRBV7-8 and J is TRBJ1-6, with a possible D match to TRBD1 (5 bases). Looked up from germline, CDR1 is SGHVS and CDR2 is FQNEAQ. The CDR3 is 15 amino acids. Trimming left V 5 bases short and J 4 bases short, with 12 bases between. The CDR3 protein is CASSVRGRYNSPLHF. The CDR3 DNA is TGTGCCAGCAGCGTAAGGGGTCGATATAATTCACCCCTCCACTTT.

This clone has a handful of counts. V and J are TRBV11-2 and TRBJ1-1; no definite D call. The CDR3 runs to 16 residues. V was clipped by 0 bases and J by 0 bases, with 11 bases between them. CDR1 and CDR2 (germline): SGHAT, FQNNGV. The chain's CDR3 is CASSLEFGKMNTEAFF. The CDR3 bases are TGTGCCAGCAGCTTAGAGTTTGGGAAAATGAACACTGAAGCTTTCTTT.

The chain combines TRBV10-3 with TRBJ1-1; D is possibly TRBD1 (5 bases). V was clipped by 4 bases and J by 4 bases, with 22 bases between them. Germline V CDR1 and CDR2: ENHRY, SYGVKD. The CDR3 is 17 residues long. In DNA form, the CDR3 reads TGTGCCATCAGTGCTATGGGCCGGGGAGGCAGGGCCACTGAAGCTTTCTTT. Translated: CAISAMGRGGRATEAFF.

The chain joins TRBV5-1 to TRBJ2-7; 9 bases map to TRBD2. The germline gives CDR1 SGHRS, CDR2 YFSETQ. This CDR3 region has 14 residues. V lost 5 bases to trimming and J lost 2 bases; unmatched junction nucleotides: 5. For the CDR3, the DNA is TGCGCCAGCAGATTCCGCGGGGGGGCCTACGAGCAGTACTTC. Translating it yields CASRFRGGAYEQYF.

This sequence joins TRBV7-9 and TRBJ1-3; D unresolved. The germline CDR1 and CDR2 sequences are SEHNR and FQNEAQ (reference sequence). Trimming pared 2 bases from V and 6 bases from J, leaving 5 bases between. The CDR3 is 12 residues long. CDR3 sequence: CASSLLLNTIYF. CDR3 DNA sequence: TGTGCCAGCAGCTTACTGCTAAACACCATATATTTT.

This chain uses TRBV11-2 with TRBJ2-3, with a possible D match to TRBD1 (6 bases). Germline V gene data show CDR1 as SGHAT and CDR2 as FQNNGV. The CDR3 spans 15 residues. V was pared by 5 bases and J by 4 bases, with 16 bases between. The CDR3 region is CASSPGTFAPDTQYF. CDR3 coding DNA: TGTGCCAGCAGCCCGGGGACATTCGCCCCAGATACGCAGTATTTT.

V gene TRBV19 combines with J gene TRBJ1-5; D is possibly TRBD1 (6 bases). The germline V gene encodes CDR1 LNHDA and CDR2 SQIVND (reference sequence). The V end was cut by 6 bases, the J end by 6 bases, with 12 bases between. The CDR3 is 13 amino acids. The CDR3 protein is CASSRQAPQPQHF. CDR3 in DNA: TGTGCCAGTAGCCGACAGGCCCCTCAGCCCCAGCATTTT.

Only a few counts were recorded for this clone. The CDR3 region is CASSENGGTEAFF. The CDR3 DNA sequence: TGCGCCAGCAGTGAAAACGGGGGCACTGAAGCTTTCTTT. This chain links TRBV10-2 with TRBJ1-1, with a weak D call TRBD1 (5 bases). The CDR3 runs 13 residues. CDR1 and CDR2 from the germline V gene are WSHSY and SAAADI. V lost 3 bases to trimming and J lost 4 bases, with 9 bases between them.

This clone has just one count. The chain carries TRBV19 and TRBJ1-2, with D possibly being TRBD1 (5 bases). CDR3 length equals 13 residues. The V end was cut by 3 bases, the J end by 8 bases, with 13 bases between. CDR1 and CDR2 (germline): LNHDA, SQIVND (reference sequence). This CDR3 is CASSIPGRRGYTF. CDR3 bases: TGTGCCAGTAGTATTCCAGGGCGAAGGGGCTACACCTTC.

This chain connects TRBV9 to TRBJ2-1; 9 nucleotides align to TRBD2. J lost 5 bases, V lost 1 base, and 4 bases had no gene match. Germline lookup yields CDR1 SGDLS and CDR2 YYNGEE. The CDR3 is 15 residues long. CDR3 nucleotide sequence: TGTGCCAGCAGCGTACAGTCTAGCGGGGACAATGAGCAGTTCTTC. Translated, it gives CASSVQSSGDNEQFF.

The DNA of the CDR3 is TGTGCCACCAGCAGAGATAGGTGGGGACAGGGGCTCTATGGCTACACCTTC. Its protein is CATSRDRWGQGLYGYTF. J is TRBJ1-2 and V is TRBV15, with 10 bases that match TRBD1. The V gene's germline CDR1 is LNHNV and CDR2 YYDKDF (reference sequence). The CDR3 has 17 amino acids. V lost 0 bases and J lost 4; bases outside the gene matches: 8. Using reference TRBV15 and TRBJ1-2 for the parts outside the CDR3, the full variable domain is DAMVIQNPRYQVTQFGKPVTLSCSQTLNHNVMYWYQQKSSQAPKLLFHYYDKDFNNEADTPDNFQSRRPNTSFCFLDIRSPGLGDTAMYLCATSRDRWGQGLYGYTFGSGTRLTVV.

This rearrangement joins TRBV27 to TRBJ1-1, with D tentatively TRBD1 (5 bases). The CDR3 covers 14 residues. Germline CDR1 MNHEY, CDR2 SMNVEV (reference sequence). Trimming removed 2 bases from V and 1 base from J, with 8 bases in between. The DNA for the CDR3 is TGTGCCAGCAGTTTAGACAGAACGAACACTGAAGCTTTCTTT. It yields the protein CASSLDRTNTEAFF.

The chain joins TRBV9 to TRBJ2-7, with D tentatively TRBD1 or TRBD2 (5 bases each). V shed 4 bases and J shed 5 bases, with 28 bases lying between them. Looked up from germline, CDR1 is SGDLS and CDR2 is YYNGEE. CDR3 length: 18 residues. DNA of the CDR3: TGTGCCAGCAGCCCTCCCGAGGAACGGGGCAGGGTCCGCCACGAGCAGTACTTC. This encodes CASSPPEERGRVRHEQYF. Full variable domain (rest looked up from reference TRBV9 and TRBJ2-7): DSGVTQTPKHLITATGQRVTLRCSPRSGDLSVYWYQQSLDQGLQFLIQYYNGEERAKGNILERFSAQQFPDLHSELNLSSLELGDSALYFCASSPPEERGRVRHEQYFGPGTRLTVT.

In this sample, this clone turned up once. V usage is TRBV5-1 and J usage is TRBJ2-7, with 8 nucleotides matching TRBD2. With V trimmed by 4 bases and J by 6 bases, 15 bases remained unmatched. CDR1 SGHRS and CDR2 YFSETQ come from the germline V gene. This CDR3 spans 16 amino acids. CDR3 coding DNA: TGCGCCAGCAGCCAGCTTCCGGGACTAGGGGTTCGCGAGCAGTACTTC. Its protein is CASSQLPGLGVREQYF.

J is TRBJ2-7 and V is TRBV30; D possibly corresponds to TRBD2 (5 bases). V was clipped by 3 bases and J by 3 bases, with 12 bases between them. The CDR3 totals 13 residues. Per germline, CDR1 GTSNPN and CDR2 SVGIG (reference sequence). The CDR3 protein is CAWRPGYLYEQYF. CDR3 DNA sequence: TGTGCCTGGAGACCGGGGTATCTCTACGAGCAGTACTTC. The entire variable domain, with the rest obtained from reference TRBV30 and TRBJ2-7, is as follows: SQTIHQWPATLVQPVGSPLSLECTVEGTSNPNLYWYRQAAGRGLQLLFYSVGIGQISSEVPQNLSASRPQDRQFILSSKKLLLSDSGFYLCAWRPGYLYEQYFGPGTRLTVT.

This chain joins TRBV19 and TRBJ1-5; D is undetermined. Germline V gene data show CDR1 as LNHDA and CDR2 as SQIVND (reference sequence). The CDR3 loop spans 15 amino acids. Trimming took off 5 bases at V and 2 bases at J, with 13 bases between the two ends. The CDR3 loop reads CASSPPVPGNQPQHF. For the CDR3, the DNA is TGTGCCAGTAGTCCACCGGTCCCTGGCAATCAGCCCCAGCATTTT.